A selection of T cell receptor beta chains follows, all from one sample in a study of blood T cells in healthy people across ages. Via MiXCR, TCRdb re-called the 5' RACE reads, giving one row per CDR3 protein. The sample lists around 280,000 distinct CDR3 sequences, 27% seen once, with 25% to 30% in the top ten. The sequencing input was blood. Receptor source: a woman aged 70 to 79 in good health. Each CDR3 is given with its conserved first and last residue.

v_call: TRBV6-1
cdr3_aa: CASSEPKGRGSTEAFF

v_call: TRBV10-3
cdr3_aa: CAISEPGGGDTQYF

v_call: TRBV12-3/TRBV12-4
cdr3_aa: CASSLMSGTEAFF

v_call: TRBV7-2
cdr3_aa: CASSLGRTGGNYGYTF

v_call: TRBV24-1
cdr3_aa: CATSDPGLAGNDEQFF

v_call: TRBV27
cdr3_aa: CASSQGATGANVLTF

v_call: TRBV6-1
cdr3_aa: CASSAGKAGQANYGYTF

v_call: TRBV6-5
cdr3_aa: CASKASTGTQYF

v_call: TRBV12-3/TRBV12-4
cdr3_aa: CASGPEAGLSTDTQYF

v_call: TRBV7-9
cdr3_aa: CASSLGAGAETYNEQFF

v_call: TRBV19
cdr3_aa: CASTPSLGAGELFF

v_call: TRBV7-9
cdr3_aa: CASSPRGSGTDTQYF

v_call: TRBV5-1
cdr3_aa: CASSLAGDVYEQYF

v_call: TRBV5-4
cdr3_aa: CASSAYREHTEAFF

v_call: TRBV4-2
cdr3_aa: CASSQGQGATNEKLFF

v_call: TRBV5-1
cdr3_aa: CASSALLGQGIGELFF

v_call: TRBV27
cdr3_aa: CASSLRPGDRMETQYF

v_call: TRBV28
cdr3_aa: CASSLLGQGSYEQYF

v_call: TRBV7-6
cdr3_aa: CASSTNPGQGSEQYF

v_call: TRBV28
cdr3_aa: CASSPSGSVNNEQFF

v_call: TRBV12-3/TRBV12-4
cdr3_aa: CASSPDSLNTGELFF

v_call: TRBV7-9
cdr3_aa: CASNQQGQETQYF

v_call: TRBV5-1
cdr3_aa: CASSFSESYEQYF

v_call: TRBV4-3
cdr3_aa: CASSPGLQNTEAFF

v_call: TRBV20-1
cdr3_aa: CSARDPLATYNEQFF

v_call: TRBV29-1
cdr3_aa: CSVARTNTEAFF

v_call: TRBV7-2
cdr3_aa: CASSRQTGDNEKLFF

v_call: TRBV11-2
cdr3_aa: CASSRNEAETQFF

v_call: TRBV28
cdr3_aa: CASSYMDLYSNQPQHF

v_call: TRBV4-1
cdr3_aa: CASSQDNVGYTF

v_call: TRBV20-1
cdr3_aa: CSARDKGQGFETQYF

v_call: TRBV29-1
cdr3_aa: CSVWGSRGGQTQYF

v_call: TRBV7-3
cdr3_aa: CASSSDSSGANVLTF

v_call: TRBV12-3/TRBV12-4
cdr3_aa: CASSFDSGEQYF

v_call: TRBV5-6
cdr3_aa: CASSFWLSYNEQFF

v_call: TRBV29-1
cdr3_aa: CSEWQGPNEQFF

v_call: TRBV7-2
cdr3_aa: CASSLVVASGGQETQYF

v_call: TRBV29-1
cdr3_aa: CSVADRGLAGDPEQYF

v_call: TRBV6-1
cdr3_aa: CASNELSFYNEQFF

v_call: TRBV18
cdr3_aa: CASSPTGIPDKLGEKLFF

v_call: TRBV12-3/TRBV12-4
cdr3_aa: CASSDTRTDTQYF

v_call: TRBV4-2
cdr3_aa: CASSQEGAGGPNEQYF

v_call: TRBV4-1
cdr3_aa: CASSQEDASGLAGIDTETQYF

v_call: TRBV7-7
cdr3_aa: CASSLGSAQGYNEQFF

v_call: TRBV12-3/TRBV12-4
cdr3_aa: CASSLTGLSVHSPLHF

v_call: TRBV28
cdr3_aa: CASNKSGANVLTF

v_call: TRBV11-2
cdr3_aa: CASSLRTAAYNEQFF

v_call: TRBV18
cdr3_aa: CASSPLYGDTQYF

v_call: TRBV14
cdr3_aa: CASSQDLRGKTYNEQFF

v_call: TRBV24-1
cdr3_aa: CATRGGLAGANEQFF

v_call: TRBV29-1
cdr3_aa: CSVVGQKTWGYTF

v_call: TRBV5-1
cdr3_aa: CASKLEGNTEAFF

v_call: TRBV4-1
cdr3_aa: CVSSPRRERADTQYF

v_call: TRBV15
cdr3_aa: CATSRPTSGEQFF

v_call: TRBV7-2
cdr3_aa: CASSQASGSPVQETQYF